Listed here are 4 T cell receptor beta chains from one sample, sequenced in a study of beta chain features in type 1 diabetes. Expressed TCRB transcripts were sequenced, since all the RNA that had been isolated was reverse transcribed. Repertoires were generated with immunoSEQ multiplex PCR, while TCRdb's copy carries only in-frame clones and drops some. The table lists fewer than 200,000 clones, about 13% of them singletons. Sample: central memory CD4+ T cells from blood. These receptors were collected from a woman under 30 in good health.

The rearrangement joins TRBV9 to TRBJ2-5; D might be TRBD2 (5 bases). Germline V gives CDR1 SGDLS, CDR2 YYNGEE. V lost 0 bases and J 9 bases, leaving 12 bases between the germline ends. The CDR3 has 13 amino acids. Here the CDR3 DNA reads TGTGCCAGCAGCGTAGGCTCCACCGGGGCCCAGTACTTC. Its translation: CASSVGSTGAQYF.

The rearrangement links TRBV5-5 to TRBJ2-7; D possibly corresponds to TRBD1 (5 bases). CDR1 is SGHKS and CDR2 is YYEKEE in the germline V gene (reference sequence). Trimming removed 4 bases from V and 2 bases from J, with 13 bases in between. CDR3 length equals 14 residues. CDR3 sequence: CASSVQVSPYEQYF. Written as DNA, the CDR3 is TGTGCCAGCAGCGTACAGGTCTCCCCCTACGAGCAGTACTTC.

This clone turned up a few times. CDR3 region: CASSKASGWWYF. The CDR3 coding sequence is TGTGCCAGCAGCAAAGCCAGCGGCTGGTGGTACTTC. The rearrangement joins TRBV21-1 to TRBJ2-4; TRBD2 is the table's D call, not checked against the DNA. TRBV21-1 is a pseudogene segment. This CDR3 contains 12 residues.

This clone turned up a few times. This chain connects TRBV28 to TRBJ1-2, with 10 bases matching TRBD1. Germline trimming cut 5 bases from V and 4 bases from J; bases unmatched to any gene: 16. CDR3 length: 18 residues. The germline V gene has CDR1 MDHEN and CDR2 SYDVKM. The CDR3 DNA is TGTGCCAGCAGTCCCCTATCCCGGGACAGGGGTATCGGCTATGGCTACACCTTC. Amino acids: CASSPLSRDRGIGYGYTF.